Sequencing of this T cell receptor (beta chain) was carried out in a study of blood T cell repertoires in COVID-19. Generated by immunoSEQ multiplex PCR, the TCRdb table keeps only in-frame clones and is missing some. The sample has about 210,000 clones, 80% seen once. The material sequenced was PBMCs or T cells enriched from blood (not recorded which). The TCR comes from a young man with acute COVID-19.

The CDR3 here is CASSLDQTGYGYTF. CDR3 sequence (DNA): TGTGCCAGCAGCTTAGATCAAACGGGCTATGGCTACACCTTC. This chain uses TRBV11-2 with TRBJ1-2; D unclear. Germline V gene sequence: CDR1 SGHAT, CDR2 FQNNGV. V lost 0 bases and J lost 4, with 9 bases in between. The length of the CDR3 is 14 residues.